Below, 6 T cell receptor beta chains from the same sample are listed, as sequenced in a study of T cells expressing NK-cell markers (dated by TCRdb to about 2020). Receptor libraries were prepared by 5' RACE. The reads were generated on an Illumina HiSeq 2000. TCRdb reprocessed the reads, reporting each CDR3 protein sequence once and no DNA. The sample table holds more than 400,000 distinct CDR3 sequences. The ten largest clones add up to under 7.5% of the sample. The sample consisted of blood T cells: a sorted CD56 or NKG2C T cell subset, CD4+ or CD8+ T cells, or bulk PBMC T cells (not recorded which). These receptor sequences come from a woman aged 18 to 75 in good health.

The chain uses TRBV11-2 and TRBJ2-1; the TRBD2 assignment by TCRdb is unverifiable without DNA. Germline V gene data show CDR1 as SGHAT and CDR2 as FQNNGV. The CDR3 runs to 21 residues. The CDR3: CASSPRYGGGPKPSPYNEQFF.

This chain uses TRBV19 with TRBJ1-1. This CDR3 has 14 residues. The germline CDR1 and CDR2 sequences are LNHDA and SQIVND (reference sequence). CDR3 in amino acids: CASSMMSMGTEAFF. The variable domain in full, with the rest retrieved from reference TRBV19 and TRBJ1-1, is DGGITQSPKYLFRKEGQNVTLSCEQNLNHDAMYWYRQDPGQGLRLIYYSQIVNDFQKGDIAEGYSVSREKKESFPLTVTSAQKNPTAFYLCASSMMSMGTEAFFGQGTRLTVV.

This chain joins TRBV29-1 and TRBJ2-7; there is no DNA to check the TCRdb D call of TRBD2. Germline lookup yields CDR1 SQVTM and CDR2 ANQGSEA. The CDR3 extends over 14 amino acids. This CDR3 is CSVEKTSGEYEQYF.

The chain uses TRBV9 and TRBJ1-2. CDR1 is SGDLS and CDR2 is YYNGEE in the germline V gene. CDR3 size: 15 residues. The CDR3 protein is CASSVTVATNYGYTF. Supplemented by reference TRBV9 and TRBJ1-2, the full variable domain reads DSGVTQTPKHLITATGQRVTLRCSPRSGDLSVYWYQQSLDQGLQFLIQYYNGEERAKGNILERFSAQQFPDLHSELNLSSLELGDSALYFCASSVTVATNYGYTFGSGTRLTVV.

V is TRBV5-1 and J is TRBJ2-5; TCRdb designates TRBD2, a call that cannot be tested without DNA. CDR3 length: 17 residues. CDR1 and CDR2 from the germline V gene are SGHRS and YFSETQ. The CDR3 reads CASSLAASGGGGETQYF.

V usage is TRBV20-1 and J usage is TRBJ2-7; the D call of TRBD2 rests on TCRdb alone, since no DNA is present to check it. CDR3 length: 14 amino acids. The germline V gene has CDR1 DFQATT and CDR2 SNEGSKA (reference sequence). The CDR3 here is CSALQLAGTKEQYF.